The present T cell receptor beta chain was sequenced within a study of response to subunit inactivated influenza vaccine. Whole-study results and caveats: Authors suggested few new T cells are recruited by each seasonal influenza vaccination.

This clonotype was counted only a few times. The antigen is unknown. TCRdb re-called the RT-PCR reads through MiXCR, storing one row per CDR3 protein. Among approximately 500,000 distinct CDR3 sequences, 14% were seen once, and the ten largest hold 11%. The CDR3 has 14 residues. The V gene end was trimmed by 3 bases and the J gene end by 3 bases; junction bases not matched to a gene: 2. CDR1 DFQATT and CDR2 SNEGSKA come from the germline V gene (reference sequence). Source: PBMCs from blood, taken roughly 13 days after vaccination. This receptor was obtained from a middle-aged man who received an inactivated influenza vaccine. The chain uses TRBV20-1 and TRBJ2-5, with 12 bases identical to TRBD2. CDR3 bases: TGCAGTGCTAGGGGACTAGCGGGTGAAGAGACCCAGTACTTC. Translated, it gives CSARGLAGEETQYF.